Described below is a single T cell receptor beta chain sequence and its context. This clonotype has more than one count but fewer than ten. Its antigen target is currently unknown. No quality values exist for individual bases; no much larger clone is one base distant. The data belong to a study of identical twins (dated by TCRdb to the mid-2010s). With regard to the full study: The study deep-sequenced TCR alpha and beta repertoires from monozygotic twins, unrelated adults of various ages and cord blood to test whether fetal clonotypes persist. To rule out contamination, replicate twin experiments were performed at different times with different library preparation protocols. Points the paper makes about the study in general: Because the same donors could not be followed over many years, the conclusions depended on cross-sectional statistical analysis. Compared with coincidental sharing between unrelated individuals, out-of-frame TCR alpha sequences shared between twins showed an excess of sequences with low generation probability. In monozygotic twins, recombination models systematically underestimated out-of-frame TCR alpha sharing, but the models matched the sharing seen between unrelated individuals. Zero-insertion analyses could be partly confounded by invariant T cells such as MAIT and iNKT, though diverse VJ usage argued against such confounding for most clonotypes. Fewer insertions were carried by abundant cord blood beta clonotypes; a weaker similar trend was observed in young adult naive repertoires, while no such trend was observed in memory repertoires. A weaker excess of twin sharing was found in beta out-of-frame sequences because the signal-to-noise ratio was lowered by fewer shared sequences.

V is trimmed back by 6 bases and J by 3 bases, and the junction contains 2 bases that no gene match accounts for. The germline V gene specifies ENHRY as CDR1 and SYGVKD as CDR2. From the cysteine up to the phenylalanine, the CDR3 has a length of 13 residues. The read is trimmed to its CDR3 DNA, 39 bases read in frame from base 1. Libraries came from 5' RACE. Data came from an Illumina HiSeq 2000. Template switching added a universal primer binding site, and the final cDNA carried a unique molecular identifier that allowed TCR cDNA molecules to be counted accurately. First-strand cDNA for TCR alpha and beta chains was synthesized from specific primers in the conserved constant-segment region. To control for contamination, every cDNA library carried two barcodes: a SMART-Mk sample barcode plus Illumina barcodes. Two successive PCR steps introduced TruSeq adapter sequences along with Illumina sample barcodes. The Illumina HiSeq platform was used with custom primers to sequence TCR alpha and beta cDNA libraries. The original methods were these. MiGEC was used to process raw reads and extract unique molecular identifiers, and MiXCR was used to find CDR3 positions. For each individual, recombination models were inferred using an EM algorithm with the repgenHMM and IGoR tools. Shared clonotype analysis was performed with the tcR package in R, normalizing sharing by the product of cloneset sizes. To study raw recombination free of thymic and clonal selection effects, out-of-frame nonproductive sequences were analyzed. Using fastp at Q25 and MiXCR, TCRdb reprocessed the public reads and kept productive beta chains. A single entry per CDR3 protein holds the most common genes and DNA from its merged rows. The V and J calls were determined by TCRdb, not by the authors. For this sample there are approximately 1.8 million distinct CDR3 sequences; about 31% appear just once. Over 0.25% of the sample rests with the top ten.

Only healthy Caucasian donors were included. The TCR originated in a newborn girl in good health. The specimen was cord blood. This chain joins TRBV10-3 to TRBJ1-1; TRBD1 lines up with 9 middle nucleotides. CDR3 protein: CAISRDRDTEAFF. The nucleotide sequence reads as follows: TGTGCCATCAGCCGGGACAGGGACACTGAAGCTTTCTTT.